The 10 T cell receptor beta chains given below trace back to one sample, sequenced in a study of blood T cell repertoires in COVID-19. Clones were sequenced by immunoSEQ multiplex PCR, and TCRdb holds only the in-frame ones, with some missing. Here the sample spans a few hundred thousand clones, about 88% being singletons. The sample consisted of PBMCs or T cells enriched from blood (not recorded which). All receptors come from a man aged 25 to 40 with acute COVID-19.

The chain has TRBV3-1 (or the pseudogene TRBV3-2) and TRBJ2-1; the D gene is possibly TRBD2 (6 bases). This CDR3 contains 15 residues. V lost 1 base and J lost 0, with 7 bases in between. From germline, CDR1 is LGHDT and CDR2 YNNKEL (reference sequence). For the CDR3, the DNA is TGTGCCAGCAGCCAAGGGAGGGGCTCCTACAATGAGCAGTTCTTC. Amino acid sequence: CASSQGRGSYNEQFF.

The chain joins TRBV6-1 to TRBJ1-3; D gene ambiguous. Trimming pared 2 bases from V and 4 bases from J, leaving 9 bases between. There are 14 residues in the CDR3. Germline lookup yields CDR1 MNHNS and CDR2 SASEGT. CDR3 sequence: CASSEFRSGNTIYF. The DNA for the CDR3 is TGTGCCAGCAGTGAATTCAGGTCGGGAAACACCATATATTTT.

The chain combines TRBV28 with TRBJ1-5; D is possibly TRBD1 (5 bases). This CDR3 has 15 residues. V was pared by 6 bases and J by 0 bases, with 12 bases between. CDR1 and CDR2 (germline): MDHEN, SYDVKM. The chain's CDR3 is CASRNSGNSNQPQHF. CDR3 bases: TGTGCCAGCAGAAATTCAGGGAATAGCAATCAGCCCCAGCATTTT.

V is TRBV19 and J is TRBJ2-1; 12 bases align to TRBD2. This CDR3 comprises 18 residues. Germline trimming cut 5 bases from V and 4 bases from J; bases unmatched to any gene: 12. Germline lookup yields CDR1 LNHDA and CDR2 SQIVND (reference sequence). The CDR3 DNA reads TGTGCCAGTAGTGCCTGGAGGCTAGCGGGAGGGTTGTACAATGAGCAGTTCTTC. Translation: CASSAWRLAGGLYNEQFF.

V usage is TRBV24-1 and J usage is TRBJ2-3; 13 bases are a match to TRBD2. Germline V lookup: CDR1 KGHDR, CDR2 SFDVKD. The ends lost 4 bases at V and 5 bases at J; junction bases unmatched: 8. The CDR3 covers 17 residues. CDR3 sequence (DNA): TGTGCCACCAGTGACCCAGGGACTAGCGGGACCAAAGATACGCAGTATTTT. This translates into CATSDPGTSGTKDTQYF.

The V and J genes are TRBV25-1 and TRBJ2-7, with a possible D match to TRBD1 (6 bases). The germline V and J ends were trimmed by 4 bases and 2 bases, with 12 bases remaining between them. The CDR3 totals 14 residues. Germline CDR1 and CDR2: MGHDK and SYGVNS. The CDR3 sequence is CASSGGTSTYEQYV. CDR3 DNA sequence: TGTGCCAGCAGTGGTGGGACATCTACCTACGAGCAGTACGTC.

In its sample, this clone was seen once. The genes are TRBV28 and TRBJ1-1; D remains ambiguous. This CDR3 is built from 16 residues. Trimming left V 4 bases short and J 3 bases short, with 18 bases between. In germline, CDR1 is MDHEN, CDR2 SYDVKM. The CDR3: CASSSANLPVHTEAFF. The CDR3 region has the DNA TGTGCCAGCAGTTCCGCAAACCTCCCAGTACACACTGAAGCTTTCTTT.

This rearrangement joins TRBV2 to TRBJ2-4; maybe TRBD1 (5 bases). Per the germline V gene, CDR1 is SNHLY and CDR2 is FYNNEI. V dropped 6 bases and J dropped 0 bases, with 12 bases sitting between them. This CDR3 is built from 15 residues. The CDR3 DNA is TGTGCCAGCAGGGGGCAAACCCTAGCCAAAAACATTCAGTACTTC. Translating gives CASRGQTLAKNIQYF.

This chain connects TRBV19 to TRBJ1-1; 7 bases are a match to TRBD1. Per the germline V gene, CDR1 is LNHDA and CDR2 is SQIVND (reference sequence). This CDR3 has 13 amino acids. The V segment lost 4 bases and the J segment 1 base; nucleotides outside the gene matches: 0. CDR3 loop: CASSTGGNTEAFF. CDR3 DNA: TGTGCCAGTAGTACAGGGGGGAACACTGAAGCTTTCTTT.

The chain is built from TRBV6-1 and TRBJ2-7; D is undetermined. V gave up 3 bases and J gave up 10 bases, with 10 bases separating them. The CDR3 spans 11 residues. Germline CDR1 MNHNS, CDR2 SASEGT. CDR3 bases: TGTGCCAGCAGTGACCGACTGACCCAGTACGTC. It yields the protein CASSDRLTQYV.